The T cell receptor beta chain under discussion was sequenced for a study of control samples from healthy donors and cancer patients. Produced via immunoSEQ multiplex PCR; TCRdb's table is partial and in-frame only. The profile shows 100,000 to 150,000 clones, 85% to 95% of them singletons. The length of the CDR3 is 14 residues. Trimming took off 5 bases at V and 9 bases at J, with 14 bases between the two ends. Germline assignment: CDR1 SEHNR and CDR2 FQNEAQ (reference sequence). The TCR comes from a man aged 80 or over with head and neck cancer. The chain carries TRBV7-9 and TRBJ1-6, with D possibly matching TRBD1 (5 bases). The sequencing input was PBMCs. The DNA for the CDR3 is TGTGCCAGCAGCCCCCACGGGACGGGTTCACCCCTCCACTTT. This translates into CASSPHGTGSPLHF.